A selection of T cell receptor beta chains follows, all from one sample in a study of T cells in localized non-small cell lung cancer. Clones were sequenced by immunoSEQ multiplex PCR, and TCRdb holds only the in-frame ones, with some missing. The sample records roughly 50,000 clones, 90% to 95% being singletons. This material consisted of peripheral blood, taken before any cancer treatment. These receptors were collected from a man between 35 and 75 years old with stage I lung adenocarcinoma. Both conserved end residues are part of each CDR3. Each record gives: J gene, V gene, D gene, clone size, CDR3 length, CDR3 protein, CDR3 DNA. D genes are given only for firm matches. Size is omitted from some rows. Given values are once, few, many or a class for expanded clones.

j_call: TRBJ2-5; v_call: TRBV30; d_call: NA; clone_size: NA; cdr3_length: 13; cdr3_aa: CAWSVTDQETQYF; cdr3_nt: TGTGCCTGGAGTGTAACGGACCAAGAGACCCAGTACTTC
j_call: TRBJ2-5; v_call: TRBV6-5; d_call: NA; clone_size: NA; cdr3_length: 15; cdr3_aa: CASSYSGDGQETQYF; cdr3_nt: TGTGCCAGCAGTTACAGTGGGGACGGGCAAGAGACCCAGTACTTC
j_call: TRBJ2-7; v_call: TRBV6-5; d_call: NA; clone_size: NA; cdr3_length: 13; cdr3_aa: CASSPGRLYEQYF; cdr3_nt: TGTGCCAGCAGTCCCGGACGGTTATACGAGCAGTACTTC
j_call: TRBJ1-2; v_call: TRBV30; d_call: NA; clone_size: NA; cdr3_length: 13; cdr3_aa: CAWSVKGGYGYTF; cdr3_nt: TGTGCCTGGAGTGTCAAGGGTGGCTATGGCTACACCTTC
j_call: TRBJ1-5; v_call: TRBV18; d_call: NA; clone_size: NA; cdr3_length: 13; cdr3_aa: CASSVGSNQPQHF; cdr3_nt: TGTGCCAGCTCGGTGGGTAGCAATCAGCCCCAGCATTTT
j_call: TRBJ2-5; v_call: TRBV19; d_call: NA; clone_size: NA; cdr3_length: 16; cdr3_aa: CASSEGNRPYQETQYF; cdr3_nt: TGTGCCAGTAGCGAGGGGAACAGGCCGTACCAAGAGACCCAGTACTTC
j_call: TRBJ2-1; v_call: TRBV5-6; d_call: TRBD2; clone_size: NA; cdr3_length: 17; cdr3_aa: CASSSTRGLLRYNEQFF; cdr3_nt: TGTGCCAGCAGCTCCACGAGGGGACTACTGCGTTACAATGAGCAGTTCTTC
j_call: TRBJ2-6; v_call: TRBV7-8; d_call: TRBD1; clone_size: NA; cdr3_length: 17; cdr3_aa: CASRLTGGVSGANVLTF; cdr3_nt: TGTGCCAGCAGGTTGACAGGGGGCGTATCTGGGGCCAACGTCCTGACTTTC
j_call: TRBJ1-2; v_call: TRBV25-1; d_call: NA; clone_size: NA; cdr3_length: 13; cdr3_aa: CASSAGRGYGYTF; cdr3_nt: TGTGCCAGCAGCGCCGGCAGGGGCTATGGCTACACCTTC
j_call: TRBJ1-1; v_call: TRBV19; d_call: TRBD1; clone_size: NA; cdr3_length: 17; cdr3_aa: CASSIVWIGTGNTEAFF; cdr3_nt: TGTGCCAGTAGTATAGTTTGGATCGGGACAGGGAACACTGAAGCTTTCTTT
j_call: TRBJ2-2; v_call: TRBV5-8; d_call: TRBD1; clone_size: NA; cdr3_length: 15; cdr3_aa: CASSLRTGRTGELFF; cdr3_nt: TGTGCCAGCAGCTTGAGGACAGGGAGGACCGGGGAGCTGTTTTTT
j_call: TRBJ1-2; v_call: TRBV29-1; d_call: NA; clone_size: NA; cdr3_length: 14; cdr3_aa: CSVWGGVTNYGYTF; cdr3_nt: TGCAGCGTTTGGGGGGGAGTTACTAACTATGGCTACACCTTC
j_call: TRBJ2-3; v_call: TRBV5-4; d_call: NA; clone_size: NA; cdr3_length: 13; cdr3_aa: CASSFRGADTQYF; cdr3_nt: TGTGCCAGCAGCTTTAGGGGAGCAGATACGCAGTATTTT
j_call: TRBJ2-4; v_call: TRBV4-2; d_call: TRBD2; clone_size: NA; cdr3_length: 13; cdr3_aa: CASSQDLAGDQYF; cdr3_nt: TGTGCCAGCAGCCAAGATCTTGCGGGGGATCAGTACTTC
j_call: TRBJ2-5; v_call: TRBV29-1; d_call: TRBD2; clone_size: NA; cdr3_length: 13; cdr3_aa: CSVAELAGETQYF; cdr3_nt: TGCAGCGTCGCCGAACTAGCGGGAGAGACCCAGTACTTC
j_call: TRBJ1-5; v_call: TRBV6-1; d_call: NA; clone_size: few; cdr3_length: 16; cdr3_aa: CASSEGRTVGNQPQHF; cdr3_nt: TGTGCCAGCAGTGAAGGACGGACAGTTGGCAATCAGCCCCAGCATTTT
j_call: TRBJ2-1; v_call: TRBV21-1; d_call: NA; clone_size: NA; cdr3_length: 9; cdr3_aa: CASKSEQFF; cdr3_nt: TGTGCCAGCAAAAGCGAGCAGTTCTTC
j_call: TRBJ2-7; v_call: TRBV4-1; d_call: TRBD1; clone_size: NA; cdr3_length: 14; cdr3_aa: CASSRDRNSYEQYF; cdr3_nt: TGCGCCAGCAGCCGGGACAGGAATTCCTACGAGCAGTACTTC
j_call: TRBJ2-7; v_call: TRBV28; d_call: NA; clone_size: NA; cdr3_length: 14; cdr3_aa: CASSFPDTSYEQYF; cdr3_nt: TGTGCCAGCAGTTTCCCGGATACTTCCTACGAGCAGTACTTC
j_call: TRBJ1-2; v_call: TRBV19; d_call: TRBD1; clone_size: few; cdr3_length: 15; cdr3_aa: CASSRQGTTNYGYTF; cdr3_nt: TGTGCCAGTAGCAGACAGGGTACTACTAACTATGGCTACACCTTC
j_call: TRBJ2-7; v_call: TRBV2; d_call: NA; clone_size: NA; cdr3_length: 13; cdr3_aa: CASRDLSDYEQYF; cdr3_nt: TGTGCCAGCAGGGACTTATCGGACTACGAGCAGTACTTC
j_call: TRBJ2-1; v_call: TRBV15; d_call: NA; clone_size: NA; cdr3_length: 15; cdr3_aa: CATSRDLGSYNEQFF; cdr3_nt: TGTGCCACCAGCAGAGATCTTGGGAGTTACAATGAGCAGTTCTTC
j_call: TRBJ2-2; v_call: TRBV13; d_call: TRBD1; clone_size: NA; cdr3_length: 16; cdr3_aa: CASSSTGQGNTGELFF; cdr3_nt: TGTGCCAGCAGCTCCACGGGACAGGGAAACACCGGGGAGCTGTTTTTT
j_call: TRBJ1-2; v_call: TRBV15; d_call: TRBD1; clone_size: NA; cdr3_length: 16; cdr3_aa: CATSREKGQGDYGYTF; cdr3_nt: TGTGCCACCAGCAGAGAAAAGGGACAGGGGGACTATGGCTACACCTTC
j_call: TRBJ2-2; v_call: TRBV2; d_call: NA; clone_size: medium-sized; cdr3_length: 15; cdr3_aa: CASSAGTLAPGELFF; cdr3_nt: TGTGCCAGCAGTGCCGGGACCTTAGCGCCCGGGGAGCTGTTTTTT
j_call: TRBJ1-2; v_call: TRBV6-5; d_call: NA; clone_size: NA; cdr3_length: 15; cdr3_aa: CASSYSTVLNYGYTF; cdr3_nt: TGTGCCAGCAGTTACTCGACAGTCCTTAACTATGGCTACACCTTC